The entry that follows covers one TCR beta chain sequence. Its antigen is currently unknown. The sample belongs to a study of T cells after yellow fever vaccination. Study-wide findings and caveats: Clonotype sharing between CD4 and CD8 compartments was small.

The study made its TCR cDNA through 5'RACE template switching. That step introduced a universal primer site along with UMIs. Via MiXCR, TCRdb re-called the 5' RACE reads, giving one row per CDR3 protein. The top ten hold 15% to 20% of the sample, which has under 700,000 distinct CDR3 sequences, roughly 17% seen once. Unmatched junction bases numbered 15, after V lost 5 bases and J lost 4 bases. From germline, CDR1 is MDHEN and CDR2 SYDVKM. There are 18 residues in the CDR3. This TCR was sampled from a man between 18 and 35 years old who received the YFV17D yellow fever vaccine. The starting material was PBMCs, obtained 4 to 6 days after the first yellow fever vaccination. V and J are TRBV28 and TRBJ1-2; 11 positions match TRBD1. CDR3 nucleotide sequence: TGTGCCAGCAGTAGCCCAAGGGACAGGGGGATTTCTGTCTATGGCTACACCTTC. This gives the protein CASSSPRDRGISVYGYTF.